The rows below give T cell receptor beta chains drawn from one sample of a study of T cell responses to AZD1222 COVID-19 vaccine. Only in-frame clones appear in the TCRdb table, and some are missing; sequencing was by immunoSEQ multiplex PCR. The sample records 250,000 to 300,000 clones, 90% to 95% being singletons. The specimen comprised peripheral blood, sampled 28 days after the second AZD1222 dose. All receptors derive from an adult who received the AZD1222 COVID-19 vaccine. CDR3s include the opening cysteine and the closing phenylalanine or tryptophan. A D gene is named only where the DNA matches it firmly. Size tells how often a clone was seen (once, few, many) or the class of an expanded clone, and some rows leave it out.

CDR3: CASSSDGRTQYGYTF
DNA: TGCGCCAGCAGCTCTGACGGACGGACCCAATATGGCTACACCTTC
D: -
J: TRBJ1-2
size: -
V: TRBV5-1

CDR3: CASSLRDRVSDGYTF
DNA: TGTGCCAGCAGTTTGCGGGACAGGGTGAGCGATGGCTACACCTTC
D: TRBD1
J: TRBJ1-2
size: -
V: TRBV6-5

CDR3: CASSQPLGADTQYF
DNA: TGTGCCAGCAGCCAACCACTGGGAGCAGATACGCAGTATTTT
D: -
J: TRBJ2-3
size: -
V: TRBV4-2

CDR3: CASSLLPLGRIGGYTF
DNA: TGTGCCAGCAGTTTACTCCCTCTCGGGCGAATAGGGGGCTACACCTTC
D: -
J: TRBJ1-2
size: -
V: TRBV28

CDR3: CASRPGTGGARTYEQYF
DNA: TGTGCCAGCAGACCGGGGACAGGGGGCGCGAGGACCTACGAGCAGTACTTC
D: TRBD1
J: TRBJ2-7
size: once
V: TRBV27

CDR3: CASSTGKDRVAYEQYF
DNA: TGTGCCAGCAGCACGGGAAAGGACAGGGTGGCCTACGAGCAGTACTTC
D: TRBD1
J: TRBJ2-7
size: -
V: TRBV5-4

CDR3: CATRSRAGAITDTQYF
DNA: TGTGCCACCAGATCTAGAGCGGGGGCCATCACAGATACGCAGTATTTT
D: TRBD2
J: TRBJ2-3
size: -
V: TRBV15

CDR3: CASSPTYRGQIYEQYF
DNA: TGTGCCAGCAGCCCAACCTACAGGGGGCAAATCTACGAGCAGTACTTC
D: TRBD1
J: TRBJ2-7
size: -
V: TRBV11-2

CDR3: CASQTGKTGELFF
DNA: TGTGCCAGTCAGACAGGGAAAACCGGGGAGCTGTTTTTT
D: TRBD1
J: TRBJ2-2
size: -
V: TRBV2

CDR3: CASSIGEWDTQYF
DNA: TGTGCCAGTAGTATCGGGGAATGGGATACGCAGTATTTT
D: -
J: TRBJ2-3
size: -
V: TRBV19

CDR3: CASSPGRAVAQYF
DNA: TGTGCCAGCAGCCCAGGCCGGGCTGTAGCGCAGTACTTC
D: -
J: TRBJ2-7
size: -
V: TRBV3-1/TRBV3-2

CDR3: CASSLIPAEGYTF
DNA: TGTGCCAGCAGTTTAATCCCGGCGGAGGGCTACACCTTC
D: -
J: TRBJ1-2
size: once
V: TRBV28

CDR3: CASSWTSLSEQFF
DNA: TGTGCCAGCAGTTGGACTAGCTTGAGTGAGCAGTTCTTC
D: TRBD2
J: TRBJ2-1
size: few
V: TRBV2

CDR3: CAWSGASGGHEQYF
DNA: TGTGCCTGGAGTGGGGCTAGCGGTGGCCACGAGCAGTACTTC
D: TRBD2
J: TRBJ2-7
size: -
V: TRBV30

CDR3: CASSPGQEYHRALHF
DNA: TGTGCCAGCAGCCCCGGACAGGAGTATCACAGGGCCCTCCACTTT
D: TRBD1
J: TRBJ1-6
size: -
V: TRBV3-1/TRBV3-2

CDR3: CASSQGLAGSHNEQFF
DNA: TGTGCCAGCAGCCAAGGACTAGCGGGGAGCCACAATGAGCAGTTCTTC
D: TRBD2
J: TRBJ2-1
size: -
V: TRBV14

CDR3: CAWSDRGPSGNTIYF
DNA: TGTGCCTGGAGTGACAGGGGCCCCTCTGGAAACACCATATATTTT
D: TRBD1
J: TRBJ1-3
size: -
V: TRBV30

CDR3: CASSFSDSGTDTQYF
DNA: TGCGCCAGCAGCTTCAGTGATTCCGGCACAGATACGCAGTATTTT
D: -
J: TRBJ2-3
size: -
V: TRBV5-1

CDR3: CASTSGQYNQPQHF
DNA: TGTGCCAGCACCTCCGGGCAGTACAATCAGCCCCAGCATTTT
D: -
J: TRBJ1-5
size: -
V: TRBV28

CDR3: CASSLFYGYTF
DNA: TGTGCCAGCAGCTTATTCTATGGCTACACCTTC
D: -
J: TRBJ1-2
size: once
V: TRBV7-2

CDR3: CASSQEGRVKQPQHF
DNA: TGCGCCAGCAGCCAAGAGGGCAGGGTCAAACAGCCCCAGCATTTT
D: -
J: TRBJ1-5
size: -
V: TRBV4-1

CDR3: CASSFQANYGYTF
DNA: TGTGCCAGCAGTTTTCAGGCTAACTATGGCTACACCTTC
D: -
J: TRBJ1-2
size: few
V: TRBV6-6

CDR3: CASGTPLANYGYTF
DNA: TGCGCCAGCGGTACCCCGTTAGCTAACTATGGCTACACCTTC
D: -
J: TRBJ1-2
size: once
V: TRBV10-2

CDR3: CASSQLEDYPYEQYF
DNA: TGTGCCAGCAGCCAGCTCGAGGACTATCCCTACGAGCAGTACTTC
D: -
J: TRBJ2-7
size: -
V: TRBV3-1/TRBV3-2

CDR3: CASSRARGLNYGYTF
DNA: TGTGCCAGCAGTCGGGCTCGGGGGCTTAACTATGGCTACACCTTC
D: -
J: TRBJ1-2
size: -
V: TRBV28

CDR3: CASSQQGRNYGYTF
DNA: TGTGCCAGCAGCCAACAGGGGCGAAACTATGGCTACACCTTC
D: -
J: TRBJ1-2
size: -
V: TRBV3-1/TRBV3-2

CDR3: CASRGRGESSPLHF
DNA: TGTGCCAGCAGAGGCAGGGGGGAAAGTTCACCCCTCCACTTT
D: TRBD1
J: TRBJ1-6
size: -
V: TRBV6-5

CDR3: CASSLVPGQATEQYF
DNA: TGTGCCAGCAGCTTAGTCCCGGGACAGGCCACCGAGCAGTACTTC
D: TRBD1
J: TRBJ2-7
size: -
V: TRBV11-1

CDR3: CASSQRGEGSPLHF
DNA: TGTGCCAGCAGCCAGCGAGGGGAGGGTTCACCTCTCCACTTT
D: -
J: TRBJ1-6
size: once
V: TRBV3-1/TRBV3-2

CDR3: CATSRAPTDTYNEQFF
DNA: TGTGCCACCAGCAGAGCCCCCACGGACACATACAATGAGCAGTTCTTC
D: -
J: TRBJ2-1
size: -
V: TRBV15

CDR3: CATSDPTDNEQFF
DNA: TGTGCCACCAGTGACCCGACAGACAATGAGCAGTTCTTC
D: -
J: TRBJ2-1
size: -
V: TRBV24-1

CDR3: CSVVDTPAEEQYF
DNA: TGCAGCGTTGTTGATACCCCGGCTGAGGAGCAGTACTTC
D: -
J: TRBJ2-7
size: -
V: TRBV29-1

CDR3: CASSLKRVGFSGNTIYF
DNA: TGTGCCAGCAGTTTAAAGAGGGTGGGTTTCTCTGGAAACACCATATATTTT
D: -
J: TRBJ1-3
size: -
V: TRBV28

CDR3: CASSPEGDSPLHF
DNA: TGTGCCAGCTCACCAGAAGGGGATTCACCCCTCCACTTT
D: -
J: TRBJ1-6
size: -
V: TRBV18

CDR3: CASSFSRAYEQYF
DNA: TGTGCCAGCAGCTTCTCCCGTGCTTACGAGCAGTACTTC
D: -
J: TRBJ2-7
size: -
V: TRBV7-2

CDR3: CASSLAASYEQYF
DNA: TGTGCTAGCAGCTTAGCAGCCTCCTACGAGCAGTACTTC
D: -
J: TRBJ2-7
size: -
V: TRBV7-7

CDR3: CASSLRGYSNQPQHF
DNA: TGTGCCAGCAGTTTAAGAGGTTATAGCAATCAGCCCCAGCATTTT
D: -
J: TRBJ1-5
size: -
V: TRBV27

CDR3: CASSLRQRGTDTQYF
DNA: TGTGCCAGCAGCTTAAGACAGCGTGGCACAGATACGCAGTATTTT
D: -
J: TRBJ2-3
size: -
V: TRBV7-2

CDR3: CASSSRTALSGNTIYF
DNA: TGTGCCAGCAGCTCAAGGACAGCCCTCTCTGGAAACACCATATATTTT
D: -
J: TRBJ1-3
size: -
V: TRBV5-8

CDR3: CASGAGPPYEQYF
DNA: TGTGCCAGCGGGGCAGGGCCCCCCTACGAGCAGTACTTC
D: -
J: TRBJ2-7
size: -
V: TRBV10-3

CDR3: CASSLGPSGTGGTTSGYTF
DNA: TGTGCCAGCAGCTTAGGGCCCTCCGGGACAGGGGGCACGACGAGCGGCTACACCTTC
D: TRBD1
J: TRBJ1-2
size: few
V: TRBV7-9

CDR3: CASRPMGPGNTIYF
DNA: TGTGCCAGCAGGCCGATGGGACCTGGAAACACCATATATTTT
D: -
J: TRBJ1-3
size: -
V: TRBV28

CDR3: CASSRTATYEQYF
DNA: TGTGCCAGCAGTAGGACAGCCACCTACGAGCAGTACTTC
D: -
J: TRBJ2-7
size: -
V: TRBV13

CDR3: CASSWGTGVREQYF
DNA: TGTGCCAGCAGCTGGGGAACAGGGGTAAGAGAGCAGTACTTC
D: TRBD1
J: TRBJ2-7
size: -
V: TRBV5-5